This TCR beta chain was obtained from a study of shared T cell receptors in the human thymus. Sequencing used immunoSEQ multiplex PCR; TCRdb keeps in-frame clones, though not all of them. The table records 600,000 or so clones, around 87% of them present only once. The germline gives CDR1 SGDLS, CDR2 YYNGEE. V was cut by 1 base and J by 0 bases, with 10 bases left in between. The CDR3 sequence is 15 residues long. This sample was shared with a second study, whose subject was human thymus T cells. From that second work: Thymus pieces cut out during corrective heart surgery were the tissue that was used.

Material for sequencing was thymocytes. V and J are TRBV9 and TRBJ2-5, with D perhaps TRBD2 (6 bases). The sequence came from a boy in the first two years of life with a congenital heart defect. CDR3 sequence reads: CASSVIGGYQETQYF. In DNA form, the CDR3 reads TGTGCCAGCAGCGTAATCGGGGGATACCAAGAGACCCAGTACTTC.